This is a list of T cell receptor beta chains from one sample in a study of lymphopenia after photon versus proton radiotherapy. Repertoires were generated with immunoSEQ multiplex PCR, while TCRdb's copy carries only in-frame clones and drops some. Of 25,000 to 30,000 clones in the sample, around 83% are singletons; the top ten hold roughly 3.8%. The sequenced sample was peripheral blood, obtained from a patient treated with photon-based radiotherapy. The receptors were sampled from a woman in her fifties or sixties with pancreatic cancer. Each CDR3 is given with its conserved first and last residue. A D gene is named only where the DNA matches it firmly. Clone size is given for some rows only: seen once, a few or many times, or a class if the clone is expanded.

abundance: few
j_gene: TRBJ1-5
d_gene: NA
v_gene: TRBV27
CDR3nt: TGTGCCAGCAGGAGAGGCCATCTAAGCAATCAGCCCCAGCATTTT
CDR3aa: CASRRGHLSNQPQHF

abundance: few
j_gene: TRBJ1-5
d_gene: TRBD1
v_gene: TRBV7-9
CDR3nt: TGTGCCAGCAGCTCCGGACAGGGCCGACAGCCCCAGCATTTT
CDR3aa: CASSSGQGRQPQHF

abundance: NA
j_gene: TRBJ2-7
d_gene: NA
v_gene: TRBV4-2
CDR3nt: TGTGCCAGCAGCCAAGTGGGGGAAACCTACGAGCAGTACTTC
CDR3aa: CASSQVGETYEQYF

abundance: NA
j_gene: TRBJ2-1
d_gene: TRBD1
v_gene: TRBV7-2
CDR3nt: TGTGCCAGCAGCCCCCTTCCGTCCGGGACAGGGGGAAATGAGCAGTTCTTC
CDR3aa: CASSPLPSGTGGNEQFF

abundance: NA
j_gene: TRBJ2-4
d_gene: NA
v_gene: TRBV28
CDR3nt: TGTGCCAGCGGCCCGGGGGGCCCGGAAAACATTCAGTACTTC
CDR3aa: CASGPGGPENIQYF

abundance: NA
j_gene: TRBJ2-1
d_gene: TRBD2
v_gene: TRBV9
CDR3nt: TGTGCCAGCAGCGTAGCTAGCGGGACCACCTACAATGAGCAGTTCTTC
CDR3aa: CASSVASGTTYNEQFF

abundance: NA
j_gene: TRBJ2-5
d_gene: TRBD1
v_gene: TRBV10-3
CDR3nt: TGTGCCATCGGGAAGGGACAGCACCAAGAGACCCAGTACTTC
CDR3aa: CAIGKGQHQETQYF

abundance: NA
j_gene: TRBJ1-2
d_gene: TRBD1
v_gene: TRBV18
CDR3nt: TGTGCCAGCTCACCTCGGGACAGGAGTGACTATGGCTACACCTTC
CDR3aa: CASSPRDRSDYGYTF

abundance: NA
j_gene: TRBJ2-7
d_gene: TRBD2
v_gene: TRBV9
CDR3nt: TGTGCCAGCAGCACGGGACTAGCGGACCTCTCCTACGAGCAGTACTTC
CDR3aa: CASSTGLADLSYEQYF

abundance: NA
j_gene: TRBJ2-2
d_gene: TRBD2
v_gene: TRBV7-2
CDR3nt: TGTGCCAGCAGCTTAGGGGCGGCTAGCGGGAGGGCCGACGGGGAGCTGTTTTTT
CDR3aa: CASSLGAASGRADGELFF

abundance: NA
j_gene: TRBJ2-2
d_gene: NA
v_gene: TRBV5-1
CDR3nt: TGCGCCAGCAGCTTGGGTCGGGCGAACACCGGGGAGCTGTTTTTT
CDR3aa: CASSLGRANTGELFF

abundance: once
j_gene: TRBJ2-3
d_gene: TRBD2
v_gene: TRBV29-1
CDR3nt: TGCAGCGTTGACGGTCTAGCGGGCGATGAGGGGACGCAGTATTTT
CDR3aa: CSVDGLAGDEGTQYF

abundance: NA
j_gene: TRBJ2-1
d_gene: TRBD2
v_gene: TRBV11-3
CDR3nt: TGTGCCAGCAGCTCTGGGGGACTAGCTAACAATGAGCAGTTCTTC
CDR3aa: CASSSGGLANNEQFF

abundance: NA
j_gene: TRBJ1-3
d_gene: NA
v_gene: TRBV28
CDR3nt: TGTGCCAGCAGTTCATCGGTTTCTGGAAACACCATATATTTT
CDR3aa: CASSSSVSGNTIYF

abundance: NA
j_gene: TRBJ2-7
d_gene: NA
v_gene: TRBV5-1
CDR3nt: TGCGCCAGCAGCTTGGTTTCCAGCCCGCTCTACGAGCAGTACTTC
CDR3aa: CASSLVSSPLYEQYF

abundance: NA
j_gene: TRBJ1-2
d_gene: NA
v_gene: TRBV4-1
CDR3nt: TGCGCCAGCAGCCAAGTGGGGACCACGGGGGGGCCCGGCTACACCTTC
CDR3aa: CASSQVGTTGGPGYTF

abundance: NA
j_gene: TRBJ2-5
d_gene: TRBD1
v_gene: TRBV6-5
CDR3nt: TGTGCCAGCCGGGGGACAGGGATGGGAGAAGAGACCCAGTACTTC
CDR3aa: CASRGTGMGEETQYF

abundance: NA
j_gene: TRBJ1-1
d_gene: TRBD1
v_gene: TRBV19
CDR3nt: TGTGCCAGTAGTCGCTCTTCGACAGGGGTCATTTTGAACACTGAAGCTTTCTTT
CDR3aa: CASSRSSTGVILNTEAFF

abundance: NA
j_gene: TRBJ2-7
d_gene: TRBD2
v_gene: TRBV2
CDR3nt: TGTGCCAGCAGTGAAGCTTCTAGCGGTACCTACGAGCAGTACTTC
CDR3aa: CASSEASSGTYEQYF

abundance: NA
j_gene: TRBJ2-1
d_gene: NA
v_gene: TRBV4-1
CDR3nt: TGCGCCAGCAGCCAAGATGAAAGACAGCGGGCCTACAATGAGCAGTTCTTC
CDR3aa: CASSQDERQRAYNEQFF

abundance: NA
j_gene: TRBJ2-5
d_gene: NA
v_gene: TRBV19
CDR3nt: TGTGCCAGTAGTATAGGGCAAGAGACCCAGTACTTC
CDR3aa: CASSIGQETQYF

abundance: NA
j_gene: TRBJ2-7
d_gene: TRBD1
v_gene: TRBV27
CDR3nt: TGTGCCAGCAGTCCTCAGCGGCCAGGGACAGGAAACGAGCAGTACTTC
CDR3aa: CASSPQRPGTGNEQYF

abundance: NA
j_gene: TRBJ2-7
d_gene: NA
v_gene: TRBV6-5
CDR3nt: TGTGCCAGCAGTTCAACAGGGAGTTGGAGCTCCTACGAGCAGTACTTC
CDR3aa: CASSSTGSWSSYEQYF

abundance: few
j_gene: TRBJ1-2
d_gene: TRBD1
v_gene: TRBV18
CDR3nt: TGTGCCAGCTCACCACCGGGTCGGGACAGGGAAGGCTACACCTTC
CDR3aa: CASSPPGRDREGYTF

abundance: NA
j_gene: TRBJ2-5
d_gene: NA
v_gene: TRBV28
CDR3nt: TGTGCCAGCAGTTTATGGAGTAGCGGTCAAGAGACCCAGTACTTC
CDR3aa: CASSLWSSGQETQYF

abundance: NA
j_gene: TRBJ2-7
d_gene: TRBD2
v_gene: TRBV9
CDR3nt: TGTGCCAGCAGCGAGAGCGGGAACCCTTCCTACGAGCAGTACTTC
CDR3aa: CASSESGNPSYEQYF

abundance: NA
j_gene: TRBJ2-3
d_gene: NA
v_gene: TRBV28
CDR3nt: TGTGCCAGCAGTTTACCACAGGGTCCTAGCACAGATACGCAGTATTTT
CDR3aa: CASSLPQGPSTDTQYF

abundance: NA
j_gene: TRBJ2-1
d_gene: TRBD1
v_gene: TRBV7-3
CDR3nt: TGTGCCAGCAGCTTAACGACAGGGGAAGGACTCAATGAGCAGTTCTTC
CDR3aa: CASSLTTGEGLNEQFF

abundance: NA
j_gene: TRBJ2-7
d_gene: TRBD2
v_gene: TRBV6-4
CDR3nt: TGTGCCAGCAGTGATAGCGGGGCCTACGAGCAGTACTTC
CDR3aa: CASSDSGAYEQYF

abundance: NA
j_gene: TRBJ2-3
d_gene: TRBD2
v_gene: TRBV7-8
CDR3nt: TGTGCCAGCAGGAACCTTAGCGGGTCTAGCACAGATACGCAGTATTTT
CDR3aa: CASRNLSGSSTDTQYF

abundance: NA
j_gene: TRBJ2-7
d_gene: NA
v_gene: TRBV19
CDR3nt: TGTGCCAGTAGTATAGAACCCAGCTCCTACGAGCAGTACTTC
CDR3aa: CASSIEPSSYEQYF

abundance: NA
j_gene: TRBJ1-5
d_gene: NA
v_gene: TRBV7-2
CDR3nt: TGTGCCAGCAGCCAGGGACGGGGGGGCGGTCAGCCCCAGCATTTT
CDR3aa: CASSQGRGGGQPQHF

abundance: once
j_gene: TRBJ2-1
d_gene: NA
v_gene: TRBV19
CDR3nt: TGTGCCAGTAGTAAAGCTAGCGCCGGCGACAATGAGCAGTTCTTC
CDR3aa: CASSKASAGDNEQFF

abundance: few
j_gene: TRBJ2-1
d_gene: NA
v_gene: TRBV13
CDR3nt: TGTGCCAGCAGCTTAGAGGGGCATGAGCAGTTCTTC
CDR3aa: CASSLEGHEQFF

abundance: NA
j_gene: TRBJ2-7
d_gene: TRBD2
v_gene: TRBV23-1
CDR3nt: TGCGCCAGCAAAAAGTGGACTAGCGGATCCTACGAGCAGTACTTC
CDR3aa: CASKKWTSGSYEQYF

abundance: NA
j_gene: TRBJ2-7
d_gene: TRBD1
v_gene: TRBV11-3
CDR3nt: TGTGCCAGCAGCCTGGGACAGGGCAAGGGGCACGAGCAGTACTTC
CDR3aa: CASSLGQGKGHEQYF

abundance: NA
j_gene: TRBJ2-2
d_gene: NA
v_gene: TRBV28
CDR3nt: TGTGCCAGCAGAGGGGAGATCAGCACCGGGGAGCTGTTTTTT
CDR3aa: CASRGEISTGELFF

abundance: NA
j_gene: TRBJ2-7
d_gene: NA
v_gene: TRBV2
CDR3nt: TGTGCCAGCAGTGAATTGTACGAGCAGTACTTC
CDR3aa: CASSELYEQYF

abundance: NA
j_gene: TRBJ2-7
d_gene: TRBD1
v_gene: TRBV2
CDR3nt: TGTGCCAGCAGTTTTGGGACAGGGAACGAGCAGTACTTC
CDR3aa: CASSFGTGNEQYF

abundance: few
j_gene: TRBJ2-3
d_gene: NA
v_gene: TRBV28
CDR3nt: TGTGCCAGCAGTCTGGAGAGTAGCACAGATACGCAGTATTTT
CDR3aa: CASSLESSTDTQYF

abundance: once
j_gene: TRBJ2-2
d_gene: NA
v_gene: TRBV10-3
CDR3nt: TGTGCCATCAGTTCAACCGGGGCCAACACCGGGGAGCTGTTTTTT
CDR3aa: CAISSTGANTGELFF

abundance: NA
j_gene: TRBJ1-2
d_gene: TRBD1
v_gene: TRBV11-2
CDR3nt: TGTGCCAGCAGCTCGCCTAGGACAGGATACTATGGCTACACCTTC
CDR3aa: CASSSPRTGYYGYTF

abundance: NA
j_gene: TRBJ1-2
d_gene: TRBD1
v_gene: TRBV6-5
CDR3nt: TGTGCCAGCAGTCTCGGGACAGGGGAGAACTATGGCTACACCTTC
CDR3aa: CASSLGTGENYGYTF

abundance: NA
j_gene: TRBJ2-5
d_gene: NA
v_gene: TRBV7-2
CDR3nt: TGTGCCAGCAGCTCCCTGTTTGAGTGGGAGACCCAGTACTTC
CDR3aa: CASSSLFEWETQYF

abundance: NA
j_gene: TRBJ2-5
d_gene: NA
v_gene: TRBV5-1
CDR3nt: TGCGCCAGCAGCTTGGTTTCCGAGACCCAGTACTTC
CDR3aa: CASSLVSETQYF